Listed below are T cell receptor beta chains from one sample, sequenced in a study of control samples from healthy donors and cancer patients. Produced via immunoSEQ multiplex PCR; TCRdb's table is partial and in-frame only. The sample holds about 120,000 clones, about 87% seen once. The sample was blood. Receptors originate from a man under 40 in good health. Both conserved end residues are part of each CDR3. D genes are given only for firm matches. Part of the rows lack a size; the others show once, few, many or a class for expanded clones.

TRBV5-1	NA	TRBJ2-4	NA	TGCGCCAGCAGCTTGTCCACCGGTGGGAGCGGTTCTAACATTCAGTACTTC	CASSLSTGGSGSNIQYF
TRBV11-1	NA	TRBJ2-7	NA	TGTGCCAGCAGCTTAGCCCCCGGGTCGTCGCTGGGGCAGTACTTC	CASSLAPGSSLGQYF
TRBV24-1	NA	TRBJ2-7	NA	TGTGCCACCAGTGATACGGTGGCAGGGAAGTACGAGCAGTACTTC	CATSDTVAGKYEQYF
TRBV14	NA	TRBJ1-2	NA	TGTGCCAGCAGCCAAGATACCCGTGGCTATGGCTACACCTTC	CASSQDTRGYGYTF
TRBV5-1	NA	TRBJ1-2	NA	TGCGCCAGCAGCGCCGCACCGGGACAAAACTATGGCTACACCTTC	CASSAAPGQNYGYTF
TRBV5-1	NA	TRBJ1-1	NA	TGCGCCAGCAGCCGGGATGCTGAAGCTTTCTTT	CASSRDAEAFF
TRBV30	NA	TRBJ1-6	NA	TGTGCCTGGAGAACAGGGCTACATTCACCCCTCCACTTT	CAWRTGLHSPLHF
TRBV6-5	NA	TRBJ1-2	NA	TGTGCCAGCAGCCCGCAGGGGATGAATGGCTACACCTTC	CASSPQGMNGYTF
TRBV6-1	NA	TRBJ1-6	NA	TGTGCCAGCAGTGATCTATGGGGTGAAACACCCCTCCACTTT	CASSDLWGETPLHF
TRBV5-1	NA	TRBJ2-5	TRBD2	TGCGCCAGCAGCTTGGCCGGGACTAGCGGGGAGAAGACCCAGTACTTC	CASSLAGTSGEKTQYF
TRBV19	NA	TRBJ1-5	NA	TGTGCCAGTAGCCGGGGTAAGGGAACGGAACAGCCCCAGCATTTT	CASSRGKGTEQPQHF
TRBV5-1	NA	TRBJ2-3	NA	TGCGCCAGCAGCTTGGAAATGCTAACAGGGTACACAGATACGCAGTATTTT	CASSLEMLTGYTDTQYF
TRBV5-1	NA	TRBJ1-6	NA	TGCGCCAGCAGCTTGGAGGGGAAGGGTCGGGGTTCACCCCTCCACTTT	CASSLEGKGRGSPLHF
TRBV4-1	NA	TRBJ1-5	NA	TGCGCCAGCAGCCAAGGTGGAAATAGCAATCAGCCCCAGCATTTT	CASSQGGNSNQPQHF
TRBV12-3/TRBV12-4	NA	TRBJ2-5	NA	TGTGCCAGCAGCCGGGACGGTCAAGAGACCCAGTACTTC	CASSRDGQETQYF
TRBV10-1	NA	TRBJ1-4	TRBD1	TGCGCCAGCAGCCAAGGGACAGGGGTGGATGAAAAACTGTTTTTT	CASSQGTGVDEKLFF
TRBV11-2	NA	TRBJ2-7	NA	TGTGCCAGCAGCGCTGGACAGATCTACGAGCAGTACTTC	CASSAGQIYEQYF
TRBV25-1	few	TRBJ1-1	NA	TGTGCCAGCAGTGAACACGGGACCCTTAACGGAGCTTTCTTT	CASSEHGTLNGAFF
TRBV2	few	TRBJ1-2	NA	TGTGCCAGCAGTGGTGGGGGCCTTTTTCTGGGCTACACCTTC	CASSGGGLFLGYTF
TRBV11-2	once	TRBJ2-1	NA	TGTGCCAGCAGCTTAGATTCCTTCGGGGAGTGGCAGTTCTTC	CASSLDSFGEWQFF
TRBV24-1	NA	TRBJ2-1	NA	TGTGCCACCAGTGGGGCTTCCTACAATGAGCAGTTCTTC	CATSGASYNEQFF
TRBV5-1	NA	TRBJ2-3	NA	TGCGCCAGCAGCTTCACTCCAGGGAACGTGGGCACAGATACGCAGTATTTT	CASSFTPGNVGTDTQYF
TRBV7-9	few	TRBJ2-5	TRBD2	TGTGCCAGCAGAGGACTAGCGGTAGAGACCCAGTACTTC	CASRGLAVETQYF
TRBV6-6	NA	TRBJ1-2	NA	TGTGCCAGCAGTTACAGGGGAATTGGGTATGGCTACACCTTC	CASSYRGIGYGYTF
TRBV7-8	NA	TRBJ1-5	NA	TGTGCCAGCACCCTACACCCGGTGATCGGTACCTATCAGCCCCAGCATTTT	CASTLHPVIGTYQPQHF
TRBV15	NA	TRBJ1-2	NA	TGTGCCACCAGCAGAGATGTTACTACTCTATTCACCTTC	CATSRDVTTLFTF
TRBV5-1	NA	TRBJ1-1	NA	TGCGCCAGCAGCGTTTTAGGGGAATTAGGGGGACCACAGAACACTGAAGCTTTCTTT	CASSVLGELGGPQNTEAFF
TRBV25-1	once	TRBJ2-3	TRBD2	TGTGCCAGCAGTGAATTTGCGGGGGCAGATACGCAGTATTTT	CASSEFAGADTQYF
TRBV24-1	NA	TRBJ2-2	TRBD2	TGTGCCACCAACCGGGGGGGGACCACCGGGGAGCTGTTTTTT	CATNRGGTTGELFF
TRBV5-1	once	TRBJ2-6	NA	TGCGCCAGCAGCTTGTTTTTTCTGAGACATAACAGCCCCGCCGGCTCTGGGGCCAACGTCCTGACTTTC	CASSLFFLRHNSPAGSGANVLTF
TRBV5-1	NA	TRBJ1-1	TRBD1	TGCGCCAGCAGCTCAACAGGGGAGGGGAACACTGAAGCTTTCTTT	CASSSTGEGNTEAFF
TRBV3-1/TRBV3-2	NA	TRBJ1-4	NA	TGTGCCAGCAGCCAGAACAGTAATGAAAAACTGTTTTTT	CASSQNSNEKLFF
TRBV11-3	NA	TRBJ1-1	NA	TGTGCCAGCAGCTTAGAAAGGGGCATGAACACTGAAGCTTTCTTT	CASSLERGMNTEAFF
TRBV5-1	NA	TRBJ2-3	TRBD2	TGCGCCAGCAGCTTGGGGCTAGCGGGAGACACAGATACGCAGTATTTT	CASSLGLAGDTDTQYF
TRBV5-1	NA	TRBJ1-4	NA	TGCGCCAGCAGCCCCCCCGGAGACTCCATAAAACTGTTTTTT	CASSPPGDSIKLFF
TRBV30	NA	TRBJ2-5	NA	TGTGCCTGGAGTGTGAAAGGGAAGAGGATTGAGGAGACCCAGTACTTC	CAWSVKGKRIEETQYF
TRBV19	NA	TRBJ1-2	NA	TGTGCCAGTAGTATGGGGTACGATGGCTACACCTTC	CASSMGYDGYTF
TRBV27	NA	TRBJ2-6	NA	TGTGCCAGCAGTACAGGGTATATCTCTGGGGCCAACGTCCTGACTTTC	CASSTGYISGANVLTF
TRBV24-1	NA	TRBJ1-2	TRBD1	TGTGCCACCAGTGATCCAGGACAGGGAGAGGATGGCTACACCTTC	CATSDPGQGEDGYTF
TRBV2	NA	TRBJ2-5	NA	TGTGCCAGCAGTTGGGCAGGGGTTGGGGAGACCCAGTACTTC	CASSWAGVGETQYF
TRBV12-3/TRBV12-4	NA	TRBJ1-2	TRBD1	TGTGCCAGCAGTTTACAGGGGGCAGGAGGCTACACCTTC	CASSLQGAGGYTF
TRBV23-1	NA	TRBJ2-3	TRBD2	TGCGCCAGCAGTCACCAGCGGGGGGGGATCACAGATACGCAGTATTTT	CASSHQRGGITDTQYF
TRBV30	NA	TRBJ2-1	TRBD2	TGTGCCTGGAGTGTAGGAGCGGGGGGTTACAATGAGCAGTTCTTC	CAWSVGAGGYNEQFF
TRBV7-9	NA	TRBJ2-7	TRBD1	TGTGCCAGCAGCCCGACAGGGCTGTACGAGCAGTACTTC	CASSPTGLYEQYF
TRBV5-8	NA	TRBJ1-3	NA	TGTGCCAGCAGCACATCCTACTCCGGAAACACCATATATTTT	CASSTSYSGNTIYF
TRBV3-1/TRBV3-2	NA	TRBJ2-3	NA	TGTGCCAGCAGCCAAGATGTCCAGGCTAGCCGGCCAGATACGCAGTATTTT	CASSQDVQASRPDTQYF
TRBV2	NA	TRBJ1-6	NA	TGTGCCAGCTGTGTTGATAAGGATTCACCCCTCCACTTT	CASCVDKDSPLHF
TRBV28	NA	TRBJ2-6	NA	TGTGCCAGCAGTTCATCTGGGGCCAACGTCCTGACTTTC	CASSSSGANVLTF
TRBV19	NA	TRBJ2-1	TRBD2	TGTGCCAGTAGTCCTAGCGGGGGGTACAATGAGCAGTTCTTC	CASSPSGGYNEQFF
TRBV12-3/TRBV12-4	NA	TRBJ2-5	TRBD2	TGTGCCAGCGGCGGGGGGCGGCTCGAGACCCAGTACTTC	CASGGGRLETQYF
TRBV19	NA	TRBJ1-1	NA	TGTGCCAGTAGTATTAGCCAGGGAAAGGACACTGAAGCTTTCTTT	CASSISQGKDTEAFF
TRBV3-1/TRBV3-2	NA	TRBJ1-2	NA	TGTGCCAGCAGCCAAGATGGCGGGGGGGACTATAACTATGGCTACACCTTC	CASSQDGGGDYNYGYTF
TRBV2	NA	TRBJ2-3	TRBD2	TGTGCCAGTCAACGAAGCGGGGGAAAGGATACGCAGTATTTT	CASQRSGGKDTQYF
TRBV27	NA	TRBJ2-1	NA	TGTGCCAGCAGTACATCCTATGACAGGTATAGCTCCTACAATGAGCAGTTCTTC	CASSTSYDRYSSYNEQFF
TRBV6-1	NA	TRBJ2-7	NA	TGTGCCAGCAGTGATCAGTTTGGGGGAGGAGAGGTATACGAGCAGTACTTC	CASSDQFGGGEVYEQYF
TRBV5-8	NA	TRBJ2-3	NA	TGTGCCAGCAGCTTGGGGCCGACAGGCACAGATACGCAGTATTTT	CASSLGPTGTDTQYF
TRBV7-8	NA	TRBJ1-5	NA	TGTGCCAGCAGCTTAGGGACCTCCGGGCCCAATCAGCCCCAGCATTTT	CASSLGTSGPNQPQHF